The 12 T cell receptor beta chains listed next were all sequenced from one sample in a study of brain T cells in children with intractable seizures (dated by TCRdb to about 2021). What the time point label conveys for this sample: resected brain tissue, or blood drawn just prior to surgery. Receptors were amplified or captured by the immunoSEQ multiplex PCR assay. In TCRdb, the immuneACCESS table is reduced to in-frame sequences with V and J assigned. These tables do not hold every clone; where another copy was compared, an unresolved V gene accounts for under half, and the others remain unexplained. The sample table contains tens of thousands of clones; only one count was recorded for around 93% of them. The ten largest clones add up to 1.5% of the sample. The sample here was peripheral blood, taken at surgery. These TCRs come from a boy under three years old with tuberous sclerosis and intractable seizures.

This clone was recorded a few times. Other DNA variants within this sample encode the same CDR3. The chain links TRBV4-2 to TRBJ1-1; D unclear. The CDR3 length is 16 residues. V shed 1 base and J shed 3 bases, with 15 bases lying between them. Germline-derived CDR1 and CDR2 are LGHNA and YNFKEQ. In DNA, the CDR3 is TGTGCCAGCAGCCAAGGAGGAACATCTGCGTACACTGAAGCTTTCTTT. As protein: CASSQGGTSAYTEAFF.

In its sample, this clone was seen once. V usage is TRBV7-9 and J usage is TRBJ1-4; D is ambiguous. V was pared by 6 bases and J by 5 bases, with 13 bases between. This CDR3 is built from 14 residues. Germline CDR1 is SEHNR and CDR2 is FQNEAQ (reference sequence). Here the CDR3 DNA reads TGTGCCAGCAGTCCTAAGTGGCTGAATGAAAAACTGTTTTTT. Residues: CASSPKWLNEKLFF. Drawing the rest from reference TRBV7-9 and TRBJ1-4, the complete variable domain is DTGVSQNPRHKITKRGQNVTFRCDPISEHNRLYWYRQTLGQGPEFLTYFQNEAQLEKSRLLSDRFSAERPKGSFSTLEIQRTEQGDSAMYLCASSPKWLNEKLFFGSGTQLSVL.

This chain uses TRBV5-1 with TRBJ2-7; D uncertain. Germline CDR1 and CDR2: SGHRS and YFSETQ. The ends were cut back, 0 bases at V and 1 base at J, with 8 bases in the middle. The CDR3 totals 14 residues. CDR3 bases: TGCGCCAGCAGCTTGGATGTTAGATCCTACGAGCAGTACTTC. Translated, it gives CASSLDVRSYEQYF.

The chain recombines TRBV19 with TRBJ2-1, with TRBD1 matching 8 bases. The CDR3 has 15 amino acids. CDR1 is LNHDA and CDR2 is SQIVND in the germline V gene (reference sequence). The J segment lost 8 bases and the V segment lost 6 bases, leaving 12 bases of the junction unmatched. CDR3: CASSQPSGGRDEQFF. The CDR3, as DNA: TGTGCCAGTAGCCAGCCCTCAGGGGGCAGGGATGAGCAGTTCTTC. The full variable domain, with the rest looked up from reference TRBV19 and TRBJ2-1, is DGGITQSPKYLFRKEGQNVTLSCEQNLNHDAMYWYRQDPGQGLRLIYYSQIVNDFQKGDIAEGYSVSREKKESFPLTVTSAQKNPTAFYLCASSQPSGGRDEQFFGPGTRLTVL.

The chain couples TRBV27 to TRBJ2-3; TRBD1 aligns across 8 bases. Germline trimming cut 4 bases from V and 2 bases from J; bases unmatched to any gene: 2. The CDR3 has 14 residues. The germline V gene encodes CDR1 MNHEY and CDR2 SMNVEV (reference sequence). Here the CDR3 reads CASSWDRNTDTQYF. The CDR3 nucleotides read TGTGCCAGCAGTTGGGACAGGAACACAGATACGCAGTATTTT.

The rearrangement links TRBV14 to TRBJ1-1; the D gene is possibly TRBD1 (6 bases). The CDR3 covers 16 residues. Looked up from germline, CDR1 is SGHDN and CDR2 is FVKESK. Trimming stripped 1 base from V and 4 bases from J, with 16 bases between. The CDR3 is CASSQAPQGYGTEAFF. The DNA of the CDR3 is TGTGCCAGCAGCCAAGCGCCACAGGGTTACGGCACTGAAGCTTTCTTT.

The CDR3 here is CASSESYRFGTDPYEQYF. CDR3 DNA sequence: TGCGCCAGCAGTGAGTCCTATAGATTCGGGACAGACCCCTACGAGCAGTACTTC. The chain couples TRBV10-2 to TRBJ2-7; 7 nucleotides align to TRBD1. The V and J ends lost 0 bases and 2 bases, in that order; junction bases with no gene match: 13. The CDR3 runs 18 residues. The germline gives CDR1 WSHSY, CDR2 SAAADI.

In nucleotides, the CDR3 is TGTGCCACCAGCAGAACCAGCGGACTCCTATACGAGCAGTACTTC. This sequence encodes CATSRTSGLLYEQYF. The chain links TRBV15 to TRBJ2-7; tentative D call: TRBD2 (5 bases). This CDR3 has 15 residues. The germline V gene encodes CDR1 LNHNV and CDR2 YYDKDF (reference sequence). V gave up 2 bases and J gave up 4 bases, with 15 bases separating them.

A few counts support this clone. This chain uses TRBV7-2 with TRBJ1-1; possible D gene TRBD1, 5 bases. Trimming removed 8 bases from V and 6 bases from J, with 16 bases in between. CDR1 and CDR2 from the germline V gene are SGHTA and FQGNSA. CDR3 length: 13 residues. The CDR3 loop reads CASFGGMLAEAFF. In DNA, the CDR3 is TGTGCCAGCTTTGGGGGGATGTTGGCTGAAGCTTTCTTT.

The rearrangement uses TRBV24-1 and TRBJ2-7; D unclear. This CDR3 has 11 residues. The germline CDR1 and CDR2 sequences are KGHDR and SFDVKD. With 1 base removed from V and 3 bases from J, the gap between germline ends came to 0 bases. The chain's CDR3 is CATSDFYEQYF. The CDR3 DNA reads as TGTGCCACCAGTGATTTCTACGAGCAGTACTTC.

The V call is TRBV20-1, the J call TRBJ2-7; TRBD2 might be the D (6 bases). Trimming stripped 3 bases from V and 4 bases from J, with 7 bases between. There are 11 residues in the CDR3. Germline V gene lookup returns CDR1 DFQATT and CDR2 SNEGSKA (reference sequence). CDR3 DNA: TGCAGTGCTAGGCGGGAATACGAGCAGTACTTC. It translates to CSARREYEQYF.

As concerns this clone: Other DNA sequences of this sample code for an identical CDR3. This chain uses TRBV12-3 or TRBV12-4 with TRBJ2-7, with 8 positions matching TRBD2. Trimming removed 6 bases from V and 3 bases from J; junction bases left unmatched: 4. The CDR3 has 13 residues. The CDR3 DNA is TGTGCCAGCAGCCTAAGCGGGGGCTACGAGCAGTACTTC. Amino acids: CASSLSGGYEQYF.